The next 20 T cell receptor beta chains were all read from a single sample in a study of cytomegalovirus exposure and HLA in healthy donors. 13 Jbeta primers and 60 Vbeta primers were used for the PCR. Method: immunoSEQ multiplex PCR; TCRdb's copy keeps in-frame clones and lacks some. The table records roughly 100,000 clones, around 9.1% of them present only once. Sequencing used PBMCs. Receptors were obtained from a man between 35 and 55 years old in good health and CMV-seropositive.

This chain links TRBV4-1 with TRBJ2-3, with TRBD2 identical over 9 bases. The CDR3 extends over 15 amino acids. Germline V lookup: CDR1 MGHRA, CDR2 YSYEKL. V lost 4 bases, J lost 0 bases, and 2 bases stayed unmatched. The chain's CDR3 is CASSLAGESTDTQYF. The CDR3 nucleotides are TGCGCCAGCAGCCTAGCGGGAGAGAGCACAGATACGCAGTATTTT.

This clone appeared a few times. The V and J genes are TRBV7-9 and TRBJ2-7, with 8 bases fitting TRBD1. The V gene end was trimmed by 5 bases and the J gene end by 4 bases; junction bases not matched to a gene: 10. The CDR3 is 15 amino acids. Germline lookup yields CDR1 SEHNR and CDR2 FQNEAQ (reference sequence). The CDR3 protein is CASSHRQGRNYEQYF. The CDR3 DNA reads as TGTGCCAGCAGCCACCGACAGGGGCGCAATTACGAGCAGTACTTC.

This sequence joins TRBV27 and TRBJ1-4, with 9 bases identical to TRBD1. Germline V gene data show CDR1 as MNHEY and CDR2 as SMNVEV (reference sequence). The CDR3 sequence is 14 residues long. Trimming cost V 6 bases and J 8 bases; bases outside gene matches: 7. Here the CDR3 DNA reads TGTGCCAGCAGCCATCGGGACAGGGTAGAAAAACTGTTTTTT. Protein product: CASSHRDRVEKLFF.

The table lists this clone with a few counts. The chain employs TRBV9 and TRBJ1-1; 7 nucleotides agree with TRBD1. Germline-derived CDR1 and CDR2 are SGDLS and YYNGEE. The trim removed 3 bases at V and 1 base at J, leaving 6 bases unmatched. The CDR3 sequence is 15 residues long. CDR3 bases: TGTGCCAGCAGCGCCAAGACAGGGCCGAACACTGAAGCTTTCTTT. This gives the protein CASSAKTGPNTEAFF.

The chain joins TRBV27 to TRBJ2-1, with D perhaps matching TRBD2 (6 bases). The germline V gene has CDR1 MNHEY and CDR2 SMNVEV (reference sequence). This CDR3 has 14 residues. Trimming took 3 bases from V and 4 from J, leaving 10 bases between them. CDR3 coding DNA: TGTGCCAGCAGTTTTGGTGGGACTTACAATGAGCAGTTCTTC. Translated, it gives CASSFGGTYNEQFF.

This chain joins TRBV9 and TRBJ2-7; TRBD2 matches at 7 bases. The CDR3 is 13 residues long. CDR1 and CDR2 (germline): SGDLS, YYNGEE. The J segment lost 6 bases and the V segment lost 4 bases, leaving 7 bases of the junction unmatched. The CDR3 DNA reads as TGTGCCAGCAGCAGGAGCGGGAATGGCGAGCAGTACTTC. Translated: CASSRSGNGEQYF.

The genes are TRBV7-9 and TRBJ2-7; the D gene is possibly TRBD2 (6 bases). Trimming cost V 5 bases and J 0 bases, with 20 bases left between them. This CDR3 spans 17 amino acids. Germline lookup yields CDR1 SEHNR and CDR2 FQNEAQ (reference sequence). DNA of the CDR3: TGTGCCAGCAGCCCCGCCGTCGGGAGAACCTTCTCCTACGAGCAGTACTTC. Translated: CASSPAVGRTFSYEQYF.

V gene TRBV6-1 combines with J gene TRBJ2-3; 10 bases line up with TRBD2. The V gene end was trimmed by 7 bases and the J gene end by 4 bases; junction bases not matched to a gene: 8. Germline-derived CDR1 and CDR2 are MNHNS and SASEGT. The CDR3 length is 15 residues. CDR3 bases: TGTGCCAGCATACAAGCGGGAGGGCGGGCAGATACGCAGTATTTT. Translating gives CASIQAGGRADTQYF.

A few counts support this clone. The chain is built from TRBV7-9 and TRBJ2-2, with D perhaps matching TRBD2 (5 bases). The CDR3 sequence is 15 residues long. Germline V gene sequence: CDR1 SEHNR, CDR2 FQNEAQ (reference sequence). Trimming pared 0 bases from V and 3 bases from J, leaving 8 bases between. Written as DNA, the CDR3 is TGTGCCAGCAGCTTAGCGGGAGCGTACACCGGGGAGCTGTTTTTT. Its protein product is CASSLAGAYTGELFF.

The CDR3: CASSHYEQYF. The CDR3 DNA reads as TGTGCCAGTAGCCACTACGAGCAGTACTTC. This chain connects TRBV19 to TRBJ2-7; D is unclear. The V and J ends lost 6 bases and 3 bases respectively, with 3 bases between them. CDR1 LNHDA and CDR2 SQIVND come from the germline V gene (reference sequence). This CDR3 is 10 amino acids long. Based on the CDR3 plus reference TRBV19 and TRBJ2-7, the full variable domain is DGGITQSPKYLFRKEGQNVTLSCEQNLNHDAMYWYRQDPGQGLRLIYYSQIVNDFQKGDIAEGYSVSREKKESFPLTVTSAQKNPTAFYLCASSHYEQYFGPGTRLTVT.

This clone was observed a few times. The J gene is TRBJ2-2, the V gene TRBV5-1, with D perhaps TRBD2 (6 bases). This CDR3 contains 16 residues. Germline CDR1 reads SGHRS; CDR2 reads YFSETQ. V was cut by 1 base and J by 2 bases, with 12 bases left in between. CDR3 residues: CASSLFSGKNTGELFF. CDR3 in DNA: TGCGCCAGCAGCTTGTTTAGCGGAAAAAACACCGGGGAGCTGTTTTTT.

This clone was detected ten times or more. V usage is TRBV18 and J usage is TRBJ2-7; D is perhaps TRBD1 (6 bases). Trimming cost V 4 bases and J 7 bases, with 29 bases left between them. CDR1 and CDR2 from the germline V gene are KGHSH and LQKENI. The CDR3 extends over 18 amino acids. In nucleotides, the CDR3 is TGTGCCAGCTCACTAATAATTCAACAGGGACCGGCCTTTGGAGAGCAGTACTTC. It is translated as CASSLIIQQGPAFGEQYF.

The chain employs TRBV27 and TRBJ1-2; 7 bases match TRBD1. This CDR3 has 15 amino acids. Germline V gene lookup returns CDR1 MNHEY and CDR2 SMNVEV (reference sequence). Trimming removed 2 bases from V and 4 bases from J; junction bases left unmatched: 7. For the CDR3, the DNA is TGTGCCAGCAGTTTAGGGTCCACAGGGGTCTATGGCTACACCTTC. This codes for CASSLGSTGVYGYTF.

Only a few counts were recorded for this clone. The V gene is TRBV5-8, the J gene TRBJ1-2; D is unclear. Trimming removed 0 bases from V and 5 bases from J, with 11 bases in between. The germline V gene encodes CDR1 SGHTS and CDR2 YDEGEE. The CDR3 spans 14 residues. The CDR3 here is CASSLVQTRYGYTF. DNA for the CDR3: TGTGCCAGCAGCTTGGTACAGACTAGATATGGCTACACCTTC.

This clone was detected a few times. The chain couples TRBV18 to TRBJ2-5, with TRBD1 matching over 7 bases. Germline-derived CDR1 and CDR2 are KGHSH and LQKENI. The CDR3 has 16 residues. After removal of 5 bases from V and 3 bases from J, the junction contained 12 bases not matched to a gene. The CDR3 loop is CASSTRSGTAKETQYF. DNA for the CDR3: TGTGCCAGCTCAACTCGCTCCGGGACAGCAAAAGAGACCCAGTACTTC.

This chain connects TRBV19 to TRBJ1-1, with no clear D. The CDR3 extends over 12 amino acids. CDR1 LNHDA and CDR2 SQIVND come from the germline V gene (reference sequence). V lost 9 bases to trimming and J lost 6 bases, with 14 bases between them. The CDR3 bases are TGTGCCAGCTCCACGGGGATGGCTGAAGCTTTCTTT. This encodes CASSTGMAEAFF.

This clone has a handful of counts. In DNA form, the CDR3 reads TGTGCCAGTAGTATTACAGGCCAGTTTTATCAGCCCCAGCATTTT. Amino acids: CASSITGQFYQPQHF. This chain joins TRBV19 and TRBJ1-5, with D possibly being TRBD1 (5 bases). Germline CDR1 reads LNHDA; CDR2 reads SQIVND (reference sequence). V dropped 3 bases and J dropped 5 bases, with 14 bases sitting between them. The CDR3 consists of 15 residues.

This chain uses TRBV9 with TRBJ1-2, with TRBD1 matching 12 bases. Trimming cost V 0 bases and J 8 bases; bases outside gene matches: 5. The CDR3 is 15 amino acids. CDR1 SGDLS and CDR2 YYNGEE come from the germline V gene. The CDR3 loop is CASSVEGQGALGYTF. The CDR3 region has the DNA TGTGCCAGCAGCGTAGAGGGACAGGGGGCCTTGGGCTACACCTTC.

This clone was picked up a small number of times. This chain's CDR3 is CASSLVAQGYGYTF. The CDR3 DNA is TGTGCCAGCAGCTTAGTGGCCCAGGGCTATGGCTACACCTTC. The V call is TRBV13, the J call TRBJ1-2, with D possibly matching TRBD1 (5 bases). CDR3 length: 14 residues. V was shortened by 1 base and J by 4 bases, with 10 bases between the two germline ends. In germline, CDR1 is PRHDT, CDR2 FYEKMQ (reference sequence).

In its sample, this clone was seen a few times. The chain carries TRBV6-7 and TRBJ2-2; D is perhaps TRBD2 (6 bases). TRBV6-7 carries the ORF label, with uncertain function. There are 18 residues in the CDR3. V was pared by 7 bases and J by 3 bases, with 24 bases between. For the CDR3, the DNA is TGTGCCAGCACCGGACCCAGGGACTCGATGCTGGACACCGGGGAGCTGTTTTTT. Protein product: CASTGPRDSMLDTGELFF.